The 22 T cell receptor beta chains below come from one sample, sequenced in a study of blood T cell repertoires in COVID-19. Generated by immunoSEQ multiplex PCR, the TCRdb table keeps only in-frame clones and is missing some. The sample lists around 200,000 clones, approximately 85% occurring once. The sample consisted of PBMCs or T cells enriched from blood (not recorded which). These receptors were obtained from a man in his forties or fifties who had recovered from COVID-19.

CDR3 DNA sequence: TGTGCCTGGGGGACAGGGATGAATCAGCCCCAGCATTTT. It yields the protein CAWGTGMNQPQHF. V usage is TRBV30 and J usage is TRBJ1-5; TRBD1 aligns across 9 bases. The CDR3 runs to 13 residues. Germline V gene lookup returns CDR1 GTSNPN and CDR2 SVGIG (reference sequence). The V segment lost 5 bases and the J segment 4 bases; nucleotides outside the gene matches: 3.

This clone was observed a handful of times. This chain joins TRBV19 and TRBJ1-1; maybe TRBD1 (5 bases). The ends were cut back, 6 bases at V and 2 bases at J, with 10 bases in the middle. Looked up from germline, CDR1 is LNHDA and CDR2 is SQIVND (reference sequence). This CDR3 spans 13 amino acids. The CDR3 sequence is CASSLTENTEAFF. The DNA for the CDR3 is TGTGCCAGTAGCCTGACAGAAAACACTGAAGCTTTCTTT.

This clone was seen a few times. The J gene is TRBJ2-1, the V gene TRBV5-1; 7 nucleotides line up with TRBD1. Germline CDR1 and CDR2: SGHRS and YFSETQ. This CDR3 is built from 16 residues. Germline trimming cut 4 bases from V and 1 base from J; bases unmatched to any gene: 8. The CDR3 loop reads CASSVNRGASYNEQFF. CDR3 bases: TGCGCCAGCAGCGTGAACAGGGGAGCTTCCTACAATGAGCAGTTCTTC. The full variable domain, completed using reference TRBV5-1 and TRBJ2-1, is KAGVTQTPRYLIKTRGQQVTLSCSPISGHRSVSWYQQTPGQGLQFLFEYFSETQRNKGNFPGRFSGRQFSNSRSEMNVSTLELGDSALYLCASSVNRGASYNEQFFGPGTRLTVL.

The CDR3 DNA reads as TGTGCCAGCAGGACAGGTCAGGACACTGAAGCTTTCTTT. Its protein product is CASRTGQDTEAFF. V usage is TRBV7-2 and J usage is TRBJ1-1; a possible D gene is TRBD1 (6 bases). This CDR3 spans 13 amino acids. Germline V gene sequence: CDR1 SGHTA, CDR2 FQGNSA. Trimming removed 6 bases at V and 3 bases at J, with 11 bases between.

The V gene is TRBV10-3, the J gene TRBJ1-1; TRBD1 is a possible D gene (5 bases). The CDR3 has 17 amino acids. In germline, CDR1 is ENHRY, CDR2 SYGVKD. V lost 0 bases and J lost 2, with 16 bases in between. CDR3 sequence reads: CAISESRTGGFNTEAFF. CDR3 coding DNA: TGTGCCATCAGTGAGTCCCGAACAGGTGGTTTTAACACTGAAGCTTTCTTT.

In DNA form, the CDR3 reads TGTGCCAGCCACCCGGTGACAGGACAGGGGAACTATGGCTACACCTTC. Protein: CASHPVTGQGNYGYTF. V gene TRBV19 combines with J gene TRBJ1-2; 9 positions match TRBD1. The J segment lost 2 bases and the V segment lost 9 bases, leaving 13 bases of the junction unmatched. Germline V gives CDR1 LNHDA, CDR2 SQIVND (reference sequence). The length of the CDR3 is 16 residues.

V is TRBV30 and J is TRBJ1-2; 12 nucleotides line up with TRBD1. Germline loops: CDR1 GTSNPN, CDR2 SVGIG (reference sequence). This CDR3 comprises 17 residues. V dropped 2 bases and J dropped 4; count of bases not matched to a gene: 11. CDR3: CAWSHRGQGAIGYGYTF. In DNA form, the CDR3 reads TGTGCCTGGAGTCATAGGGGACAGGGGGCGATCGGCTATGGCTACACCTTC. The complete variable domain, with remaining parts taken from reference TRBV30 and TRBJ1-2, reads SQTIHQWPATLVQPVGSPLSLECTVEGTSNPNLYWYRQAAGRGLQLLFYSVGIGQISSEVPQNLSASRPQDRQFILSSKKLLLSDSGFYLCAWSHRGQGAIGYGYTFGSGTRLTVV.

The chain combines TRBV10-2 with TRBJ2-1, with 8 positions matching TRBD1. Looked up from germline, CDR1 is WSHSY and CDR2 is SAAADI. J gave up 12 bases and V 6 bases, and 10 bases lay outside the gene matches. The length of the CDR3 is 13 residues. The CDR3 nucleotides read TGCGCCAGCAGGGACAGGGTTTTACCTGGGCAGTTCTTC. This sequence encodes CASRDRVLPGQFF.

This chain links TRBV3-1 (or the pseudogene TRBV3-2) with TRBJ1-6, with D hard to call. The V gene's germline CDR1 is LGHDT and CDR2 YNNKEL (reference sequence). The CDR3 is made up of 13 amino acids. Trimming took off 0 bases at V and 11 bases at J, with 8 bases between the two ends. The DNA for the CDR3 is TGTGCCAGCAGCCAAGATAGATCGACACCCCTCCACTTT. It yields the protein CASSQDRSTPLHF.

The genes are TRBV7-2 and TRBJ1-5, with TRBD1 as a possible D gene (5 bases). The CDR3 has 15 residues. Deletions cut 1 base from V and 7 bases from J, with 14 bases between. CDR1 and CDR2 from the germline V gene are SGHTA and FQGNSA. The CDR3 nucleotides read TGTGCCAGCAGCTTAGGAGGGACGGGGAGGCAGCCCCAGCATTTT. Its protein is CASSLGGTGRQPQHF.

The CDR3 DNA reads as TGTGCCGGAGTTGCAGGGGCTCCTCTCTCTGGAAACACCATATATTTT. This codes for CAGVAGAPLSGNTIYF. The genes are TRBV7-3 and TRBJ1-3; D might be TRBD1 (6 bases). CDR3 length: 16 amino acids. Looked up from germline, CDR1 is SGHTA and CDR2 is FQGTGA. Trimming took 11 bases from V and 0 from J, leaving 20 bases between them.

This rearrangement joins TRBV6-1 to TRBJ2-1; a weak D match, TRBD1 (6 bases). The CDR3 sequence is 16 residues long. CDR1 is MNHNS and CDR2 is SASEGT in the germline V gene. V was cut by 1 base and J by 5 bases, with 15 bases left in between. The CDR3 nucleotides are TGTGCCAGCAGTGAAGGGGGGCTAGTTGTCGACAATGAGCAGTTCTTC. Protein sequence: CASSEGGLVVDNEQFF.

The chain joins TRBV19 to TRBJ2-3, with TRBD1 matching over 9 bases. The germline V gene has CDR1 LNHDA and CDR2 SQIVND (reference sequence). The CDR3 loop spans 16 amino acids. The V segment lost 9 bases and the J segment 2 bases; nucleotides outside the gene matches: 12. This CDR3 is CASRTGESVITDTQYF. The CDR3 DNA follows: TGTGCCAGCCGGACAGGGGAAAGTGTTATCACAGATACGCAGTATTTT.

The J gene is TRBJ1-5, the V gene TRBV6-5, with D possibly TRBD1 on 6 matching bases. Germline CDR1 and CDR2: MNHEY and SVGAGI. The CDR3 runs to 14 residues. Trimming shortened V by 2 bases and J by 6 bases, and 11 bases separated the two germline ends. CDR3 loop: CASSYPPDSQPQHF. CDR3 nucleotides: TGTGCCAGCAGTTACCCGCCGGACAGTCAGCCCCAGCATTTT.

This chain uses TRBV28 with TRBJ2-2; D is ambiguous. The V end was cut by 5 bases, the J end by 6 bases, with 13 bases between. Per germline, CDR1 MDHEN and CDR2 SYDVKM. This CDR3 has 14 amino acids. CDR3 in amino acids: CASSLPSRAGELFF. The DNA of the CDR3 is TGTGCCAGCAGTCTCCCCTCCCGTGCCGGGGAGCTGTTTTTT.

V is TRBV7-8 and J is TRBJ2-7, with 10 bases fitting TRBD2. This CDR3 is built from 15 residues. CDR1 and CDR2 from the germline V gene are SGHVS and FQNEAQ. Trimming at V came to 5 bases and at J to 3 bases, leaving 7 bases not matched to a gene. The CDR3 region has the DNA TGTGCCAGCAGCCCTAGCGGGGGTGGGTTCTACGAGCAGTACTTC. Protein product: CASSPSGGGFYEQYF.

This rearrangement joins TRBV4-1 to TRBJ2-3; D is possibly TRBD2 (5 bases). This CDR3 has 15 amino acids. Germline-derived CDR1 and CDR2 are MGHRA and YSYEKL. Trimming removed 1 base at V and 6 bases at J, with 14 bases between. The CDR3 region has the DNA TGCGCCAGCAGCCAAGGGCCCACGGGGTCGGATACGCAGTATTTT. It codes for CASSQGPTGSDTQYF.

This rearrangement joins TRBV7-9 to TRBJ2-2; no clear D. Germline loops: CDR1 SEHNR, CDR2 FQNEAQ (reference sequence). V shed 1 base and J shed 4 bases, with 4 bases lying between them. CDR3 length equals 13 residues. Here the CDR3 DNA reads TGTGCCAGCAGCTTAGAGAGCACCGGGGAGCTGTTTTTT. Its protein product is CASSLESTGELFF.

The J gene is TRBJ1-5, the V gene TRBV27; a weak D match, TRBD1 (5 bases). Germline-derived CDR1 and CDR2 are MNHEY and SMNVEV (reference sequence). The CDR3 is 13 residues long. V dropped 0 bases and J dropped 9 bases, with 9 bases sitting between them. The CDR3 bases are TGTGCCAGCAGTTTATCAACCGGGGGGCCCCAGCATTTT. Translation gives CASSLSTGGPQHF.

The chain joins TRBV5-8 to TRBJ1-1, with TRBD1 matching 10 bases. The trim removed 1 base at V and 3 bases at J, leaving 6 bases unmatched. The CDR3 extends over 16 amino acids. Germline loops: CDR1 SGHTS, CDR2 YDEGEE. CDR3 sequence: CASSLIDRGPDTEAFF. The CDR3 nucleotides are TGTGCCAGCAGCTTGATAGACAGGGGGCCGGACACTGAAGCTTTCTTT.

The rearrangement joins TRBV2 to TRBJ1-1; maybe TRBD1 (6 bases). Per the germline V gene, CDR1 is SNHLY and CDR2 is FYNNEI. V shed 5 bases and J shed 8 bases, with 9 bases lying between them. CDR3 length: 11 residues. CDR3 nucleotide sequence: TGTGCCAGCAGTTGGACAGTCGAAGCTTTCTTT. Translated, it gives CASSWTVEAFF.

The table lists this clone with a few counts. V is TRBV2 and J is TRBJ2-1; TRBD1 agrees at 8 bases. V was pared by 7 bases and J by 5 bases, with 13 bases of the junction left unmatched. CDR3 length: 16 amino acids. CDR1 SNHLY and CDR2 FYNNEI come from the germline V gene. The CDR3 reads CASTRFLRGPNNEQFF. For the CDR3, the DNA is TGTGCCAGCACCCGATTCCTCAGGGGGCCGAACAATGAGCAGTTCTTC.